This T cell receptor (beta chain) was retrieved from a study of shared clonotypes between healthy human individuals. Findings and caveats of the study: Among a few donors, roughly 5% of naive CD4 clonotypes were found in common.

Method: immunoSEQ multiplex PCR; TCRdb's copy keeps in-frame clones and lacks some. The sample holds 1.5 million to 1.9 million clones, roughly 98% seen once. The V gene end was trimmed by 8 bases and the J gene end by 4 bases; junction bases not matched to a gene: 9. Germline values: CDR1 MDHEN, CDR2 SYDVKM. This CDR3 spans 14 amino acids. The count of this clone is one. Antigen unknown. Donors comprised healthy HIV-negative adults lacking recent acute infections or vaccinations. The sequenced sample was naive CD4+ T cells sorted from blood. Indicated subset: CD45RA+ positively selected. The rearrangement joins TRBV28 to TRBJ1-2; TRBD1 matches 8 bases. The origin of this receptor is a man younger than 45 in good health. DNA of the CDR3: TGTGCCAGCGGACAGGGCCTCTTGGGCTATGGCTACACCTTC. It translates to CASGQGLLGYGYTF.